This T cell receptor beta chain appears in the sequencing data of a study of Ad26.COV2.S vaccination and SARS-CoV-2 variants. At the level of the study: Intramuscular Ad26.COV2.S at 5x10^10 or 1x10^11 viral particles. Findings and limits, study-wide: Following vaccination, spike-specific CD8+ and CD4+ T cell responses reportedly exhibited substantial breadth. In TCR breadth and depth analyses, total T cell responses may have been underestimated.

A note on this clone: Its antigen is not known.

Treatment: around 19 received Ad26.COV2.S at low or high dose, single or two shots; five or six received placebo; per-sample allocation not given. Each sample was drawn 63 days after the first injection (of vaccine or placebo). TCRdb's table, derived via immunoSEQ multiplex PCR, lists solely in-frame clones and lacks some. The sample has over 400,000 clones; 92% are singletons. This TCR was recovered from a person between 18 and 65 years old who received the Ad26.COV2.S COVID-19 vaccine or a placebo. Specimen: peripheral blood, collected in a trial of Ad26.COV2.S vaccine versus placebo.

CDR3 DNA sequence: TGTGCCAGCAGCTTAGAGCTAGCGGGGGTTTCAGCAGATACGCAGTATTTT. Its translation is CASSLELAGVSADTQYF. The rearrangement uses TRBV7-6 and TRBJ2-3; 10 nucleotides match TRBD2. V dropped 1 base and J dropped 4; count of bases not matched to a gene: 8. Germline V gene sequence: CDR1 SGHVS, CDR2 FNYEAQ. This CDR3 spans 17 amino acids.